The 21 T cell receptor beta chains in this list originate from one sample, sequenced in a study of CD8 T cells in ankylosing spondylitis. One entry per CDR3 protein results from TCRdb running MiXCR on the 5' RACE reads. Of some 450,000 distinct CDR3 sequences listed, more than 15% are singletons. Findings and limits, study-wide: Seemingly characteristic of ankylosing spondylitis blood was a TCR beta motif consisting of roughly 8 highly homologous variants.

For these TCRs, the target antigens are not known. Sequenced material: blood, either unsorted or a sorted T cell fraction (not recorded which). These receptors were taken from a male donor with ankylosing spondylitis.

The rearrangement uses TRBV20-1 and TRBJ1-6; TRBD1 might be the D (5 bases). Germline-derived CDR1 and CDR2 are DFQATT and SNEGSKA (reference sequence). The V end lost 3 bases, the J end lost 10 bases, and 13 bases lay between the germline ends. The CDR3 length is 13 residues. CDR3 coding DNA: TGCAGTGCTAGTCTCGGGGCTACATCACCCCTCCACTTT. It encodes CSASLGATSPLHF.

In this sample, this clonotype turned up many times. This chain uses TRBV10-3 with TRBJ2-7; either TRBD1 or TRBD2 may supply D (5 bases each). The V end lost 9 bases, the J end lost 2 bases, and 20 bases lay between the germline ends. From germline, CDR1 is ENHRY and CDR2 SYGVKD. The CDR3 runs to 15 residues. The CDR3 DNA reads TGTGCCATAGGGGTTAATAGGGACCAAACCTACGAGCAGTACTTC. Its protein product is CAIGVNRDQTYEQYF.

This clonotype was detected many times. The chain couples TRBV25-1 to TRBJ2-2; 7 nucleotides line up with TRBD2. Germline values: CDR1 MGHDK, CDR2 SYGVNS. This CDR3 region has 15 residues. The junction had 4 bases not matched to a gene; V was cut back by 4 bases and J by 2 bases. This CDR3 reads CASSASGVNTGELFF. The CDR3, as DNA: TGTGCCAGCAGTGCTAGCGGAGTTAACACCGGGGAGCTGTTTTTT.

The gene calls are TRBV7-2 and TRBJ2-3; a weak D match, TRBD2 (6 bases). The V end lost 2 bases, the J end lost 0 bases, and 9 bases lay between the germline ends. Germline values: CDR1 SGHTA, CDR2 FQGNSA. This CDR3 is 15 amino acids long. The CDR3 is CASSLSRGSTDTQYF. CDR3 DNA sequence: TGTGCCAGCAGCTTAAGTCGGGGGAGCACAGATACGCAGTATTTT.

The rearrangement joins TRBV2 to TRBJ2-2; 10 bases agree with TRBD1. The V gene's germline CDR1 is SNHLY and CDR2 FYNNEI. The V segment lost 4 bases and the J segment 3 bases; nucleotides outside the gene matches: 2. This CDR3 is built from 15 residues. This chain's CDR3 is CASSGQGAYTGELFF. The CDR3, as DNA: TGTGCCAGCAGTGGACAGGGGGCGTACACCGGGGAGCTGTTTTTT.

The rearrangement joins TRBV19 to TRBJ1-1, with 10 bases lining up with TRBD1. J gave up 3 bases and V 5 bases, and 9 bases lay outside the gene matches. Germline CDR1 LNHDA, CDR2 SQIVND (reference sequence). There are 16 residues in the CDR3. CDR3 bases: TGTGCCAGTAGTGCCGGGACAGGGGTAGGATACACTGAAGCTTTCTTT. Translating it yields CASSAGTGVGYTEAFF.

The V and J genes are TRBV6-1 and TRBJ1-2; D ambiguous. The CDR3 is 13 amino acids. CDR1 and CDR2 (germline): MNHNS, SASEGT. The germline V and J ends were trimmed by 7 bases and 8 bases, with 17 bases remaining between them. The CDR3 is CASTLRLQAGYTF. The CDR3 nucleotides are TGTGCCAGCACCCTCCGACTTCAGGCCGGCTACACCTTC.

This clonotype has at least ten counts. CDR3 coding DNA: TGTGCCAGCAGCTTAATCGAGACCCAGTACTTC. Translating gives CASSLIETQYF. The V and J genes are TRBV7-2 and TRBJ2-5; no clear D gene. The CDR3 extends over 11 amino acids. The V and J ends lost 2 bases and 5 bases respectively, with 3 bases between them. CDR1 and CDR2 (germline): SGHTA, FQGNSA.

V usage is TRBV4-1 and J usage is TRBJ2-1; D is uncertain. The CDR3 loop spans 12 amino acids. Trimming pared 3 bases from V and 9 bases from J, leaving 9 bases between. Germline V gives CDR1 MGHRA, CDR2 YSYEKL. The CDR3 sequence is CASSHTLPEQFF. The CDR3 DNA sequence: TGCGCCAGCAGCCACACCTTACCTGAGCAGTTCTTC.

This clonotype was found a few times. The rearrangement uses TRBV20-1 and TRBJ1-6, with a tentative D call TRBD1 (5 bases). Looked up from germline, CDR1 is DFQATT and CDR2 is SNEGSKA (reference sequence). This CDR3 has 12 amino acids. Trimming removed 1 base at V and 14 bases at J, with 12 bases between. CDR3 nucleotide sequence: TGCAGTGCTAGAGGTGTGGGGGTTTCCCTCCACTTT. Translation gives CSARGVGVSLHF.

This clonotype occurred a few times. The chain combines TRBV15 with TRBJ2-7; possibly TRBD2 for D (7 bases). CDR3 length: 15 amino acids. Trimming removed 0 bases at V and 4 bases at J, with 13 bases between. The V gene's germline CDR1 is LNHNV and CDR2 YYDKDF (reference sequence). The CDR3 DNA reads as TGTGCCACCAGCAGAGATCTAAGGGGGGGATACGAGCAGTACTTC. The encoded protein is CATSRDLRGGYEQYF.

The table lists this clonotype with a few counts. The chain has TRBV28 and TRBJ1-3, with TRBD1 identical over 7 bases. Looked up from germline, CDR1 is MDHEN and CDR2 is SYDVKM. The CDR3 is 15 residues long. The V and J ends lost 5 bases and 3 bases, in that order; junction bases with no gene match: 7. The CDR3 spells CASSPTDRVGNTIYF. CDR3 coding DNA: TGTGCCAGCAGTCCGACTGACAGGGTTGGAAACACCATATATTTT.

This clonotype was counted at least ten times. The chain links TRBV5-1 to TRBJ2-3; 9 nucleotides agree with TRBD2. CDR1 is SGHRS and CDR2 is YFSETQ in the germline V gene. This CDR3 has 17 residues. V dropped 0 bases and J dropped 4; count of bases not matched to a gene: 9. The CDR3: CASSLGAGGGAPDTQYF. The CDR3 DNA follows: TGCGCCAGCAGCTTGGGAGCTGGCGGGGGGGCACCAGATACGCAGTATTTT.

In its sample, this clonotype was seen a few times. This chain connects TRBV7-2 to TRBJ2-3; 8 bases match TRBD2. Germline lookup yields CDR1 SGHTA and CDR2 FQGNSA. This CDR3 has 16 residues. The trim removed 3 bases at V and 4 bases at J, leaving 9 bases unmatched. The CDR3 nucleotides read TGTGCCAGCAGCTTTACGGGACTAGTCGCTCCAGATACGCAGTATTTT. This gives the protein CASSFTGLVAPDTQYF.

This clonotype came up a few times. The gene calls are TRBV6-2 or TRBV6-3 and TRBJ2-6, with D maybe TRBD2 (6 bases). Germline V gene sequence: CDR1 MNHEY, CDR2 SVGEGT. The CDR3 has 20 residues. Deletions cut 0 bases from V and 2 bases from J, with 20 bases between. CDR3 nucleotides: TGTGCCAGCAGTTACTCGTTCGCCCGAATAACTAGCCCTGGGGCCAACGTCCTGACTTTC. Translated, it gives CASSYSFARITSPGANVLTF.

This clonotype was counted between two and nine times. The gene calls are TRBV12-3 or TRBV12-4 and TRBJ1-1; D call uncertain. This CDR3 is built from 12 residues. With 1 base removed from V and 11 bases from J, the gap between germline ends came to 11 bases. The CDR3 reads CASSLDYGRAFF. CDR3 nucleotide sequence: TGTGCCAGCAGTTTAGATTATGGGCGGGCTTTCTTT.

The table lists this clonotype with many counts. The CDR3 nucleotides are TGTGCCTGGAGGCCTACAACAGGGGCGGAGTGGTGGAGGAACACTGAAGCTTTCTTT. Translated: CAWRPTTGAEWWRNTEAFF. The rearrangement uses TRBV30 and TRBJ1-1; 7 bases are a match to TRBD1. Per germline, CDR1 GTSNPN and CDR2 SVGIG (reference sequence). The CDR3 runs 19 residues. With V trimmed by 3 bases and J by 1 base, 20 bases remained unmatched.

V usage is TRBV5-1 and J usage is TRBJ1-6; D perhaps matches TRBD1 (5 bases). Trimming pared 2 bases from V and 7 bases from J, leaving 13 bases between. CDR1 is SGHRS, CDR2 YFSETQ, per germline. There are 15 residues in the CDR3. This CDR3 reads CASSFDGGRNSPLHF. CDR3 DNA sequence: TGCGCCAGCAGCTTTGACGGGGGTCGGAATTCACCCCTCCACTTT.

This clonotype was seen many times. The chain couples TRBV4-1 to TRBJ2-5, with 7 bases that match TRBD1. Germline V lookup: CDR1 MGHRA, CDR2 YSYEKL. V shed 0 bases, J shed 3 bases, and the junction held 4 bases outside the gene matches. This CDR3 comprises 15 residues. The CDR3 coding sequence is TGCGCCAGCAGCCAAGATGGGACAGCGAAAGAGACCCAGTACTTC. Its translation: CASSQDGTAKETQYF.

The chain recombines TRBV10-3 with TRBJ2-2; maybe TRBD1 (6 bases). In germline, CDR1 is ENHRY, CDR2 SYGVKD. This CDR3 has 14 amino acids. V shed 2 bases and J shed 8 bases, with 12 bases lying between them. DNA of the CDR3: TGTGCCATCAGTGAGACGGGACAAGGAGGGGAGCTGTTTTTT. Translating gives CAISETGQGGELFF.

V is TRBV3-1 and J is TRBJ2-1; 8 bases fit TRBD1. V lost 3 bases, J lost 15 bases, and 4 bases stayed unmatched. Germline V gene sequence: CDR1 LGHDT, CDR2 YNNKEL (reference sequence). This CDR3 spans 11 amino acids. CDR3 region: CASSQGDRLFF. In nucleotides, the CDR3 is TGTGCCAGCAGCCAGGGGGACAGGCTGTTCTTC.